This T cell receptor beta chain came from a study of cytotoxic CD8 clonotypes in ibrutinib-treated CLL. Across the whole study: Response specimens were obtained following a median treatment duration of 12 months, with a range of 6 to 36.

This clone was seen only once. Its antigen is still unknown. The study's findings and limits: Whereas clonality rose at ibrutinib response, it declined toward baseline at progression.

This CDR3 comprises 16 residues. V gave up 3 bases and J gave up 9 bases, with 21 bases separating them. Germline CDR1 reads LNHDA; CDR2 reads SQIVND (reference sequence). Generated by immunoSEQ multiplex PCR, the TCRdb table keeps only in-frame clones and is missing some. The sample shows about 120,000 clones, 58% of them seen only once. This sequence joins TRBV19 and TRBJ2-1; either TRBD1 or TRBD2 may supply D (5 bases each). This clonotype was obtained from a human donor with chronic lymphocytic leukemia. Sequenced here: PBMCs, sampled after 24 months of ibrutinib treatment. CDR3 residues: CASSIGWNRDRPEQFF. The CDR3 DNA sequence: TGTGCCAGTAGTATCGGGTGGAATAGGGACCGCCCTGAGCAGTTCTTC.